Below, 27 T cell receptor beta chains from the same sample are listed, as sequenced in a study of shared clonotypes between healthy human individuals. Using immunoSEQ multiplex PCR, the repertoire was profiled, and TCRdb retains in-frame clones only, with some absent. In the table there are 2,500,000 or so clones, roughly 92% of which are singletons. The specimen was naive CD4+ T cells sorted from blood. Subset specified: CD45RA+ positively selected. The source is a man aged 18 to 29 in good health.

The chain carries TRBV7-2 and TRBJ2-1; no reliable D call. V lost 4 bases and J 5 bases, leaving 9 bases between the germline ends. The V gene's germline CDR1 is SGHTA and CDR2 FQGNSA. This CDR3 has 13 amino acids. CDR3: CASSSRSHNEQFF. The CDR3 nucleotides are TGTGCCAGCAGCTCCCGATCCCACAATGAGCAGTTCTTC.

In its sample, this clone was seen once. V usage is TRBV27 and J usage is TRBJ1-1; no clear D gene. CDR3 length: 13 amino acids. Trimming pared 6 bases from V and 9 bases from J, leaving 17 bases between. Per germline, CDR1 MNHEY and CDR2 SMNVEV (reference sequence). Here the CDR3 DNA reads TGTGCCAGCAGCACAACATTGAGGTCCCAAGCTTTCTTT. Translating gives CASSTTLRSQAFF.

The V and J genes are TRBV4-3 and TRBJ1-1, with 7 positions matching TRBD1. J lost 3 bases, V lost 3 bases, and 7 bases had no gene match. The CDR3 covers 15 residues. Germline V gene sequence: CDR1 LGHNA, CDR2 YSLEER. This CDR3 reads CASSHPQGGDTEAFF. Written as DNA, the CDR3 is TGCGCCAGCAGCCACCCCCAGGGGGGGGACACTGAAGCTTTCTTT.

The chain uses TRBV10-3 and TRBJ2-2, with 9 bases fitting TRBD2. This CDR3 has 19 residues. Germline V gives CDR1 ENHRY, CDR2 SYGVKD. Trimming removed 0 bases from V and 0 bases from J; junction bases left unmatched: 8. The CDR3 sequence: CAISESSQREVANTGELFF. In DNA form, the CDR3 reads TGTGCCATCAGTGAGTCCTCCCAGCGGGAGGTAGCGAACACCGGGGAGCTGTTTTTT.

The genes are TRBV10-1 and TRBJ2-7; 7 bases agree with TRBD2. Germline V gene sequence: CDR1 WNHNN, CDR2 SYGVQD (reference sequence). With 4 bases clipped from V and 7 bases from J, the junction kept 10 bases outside the gene matches. This CDR3 is 14 amino acids long. Written as DNA, the CDR3 is TGCGCCAGCAGTGCCGCACAGCGGACTAGTGAGCAGTACTTC. This translates into CASSAAQRTSEQYF.

The chain combines TRBV9 with TRBJ1-1, with 9 bases lining up with TRBD1. Losses at the gene ends were 9 bases for V and 3 bases for J; bases not matched to a gene: 12. Germline values: CDR1 SGDLS, CDR2 YYNGEE. This CDR3 contains 15 residues. The CDR3, as DNA: TGTGCCACCACAGGGGGCCATATTGTGTACACTGAAGCTTTCTTT. As protein: CATTGGHIVYTEAFF.

Comments on this clone: At the DNA level, this CDR3 is encoded by other sequences in the same sample as well. V usage is TRBV18 and J usage is TRBJ1-5, with TRBD1 identical over 11 bases. CDR3 length: 16 residues. Germline values: CDR1 KGHSH, CDR2 LQKENI. V lost 2 bases, J lost 1 base, and 1 base stayed unmatched. The CDR3 bases are TGTGCCAGCTCACCAGGGACAGGGGGAAGCAATCAGCCCCAGCATTTT. Translating it yields CASSPGTGGSNQPQHF. Full variable domain (rest looked up from reference TRBV18 and TRBJ1-5): NAGVMQNPRHLVRRRGQEARLRCSPMKGHSHVYWYRQLPEEGLKFMVYLQKENIIDESGMPKERFSAEFPKEGPSILRIQQVVRGDSAAYFCASSPGTGGSNQPQHFGDGTRLSIL.

Remarks on this clone: With only one base between it and a far larger clone, this is likely a read error. The rearrangement uses TRBV20-1 and TRBJ2-5; D gene ambiguous. With 7 bases removed from V and 2 bases from J, the gap between germline ends came to 5 bases. The germline V gene encodes CDR1 DFQATT and CDR2 SNEGSKA (reference sequence). This CDR3 is 10 amino acids long. The CDR3 here is CSGLQETQYF. The DNA for the CDR3 is TGCAGTGGCCTACAAGAGACCCAGTACTTC.

The chain combines TRBV14 with TRBJ1-1; D is unclear. The CDR3 length is 15 residues. The V end lost 4 bases, the J end lost 5 bases, and 17 bases lay between the germline ends. CDR1 SGHDN and CDR2 FVKESK come from the germline V gene. CDR3: CASSPLGAGRTEAFF. CDR3 coding DNA: TGTGCCAGCAGCCCTTTGGGTGCGGGGAGGACTGAAGCTTTCTTT.

This chain connects TRBV5-4 to TRBJ1-4; D call uncertain. This CDR3 contains 13 residues. Trimming left V 3 bases short and J 7 bases short, with 10 bases between. Germline V gene data show CDR1 as SGHNT and CDR2 as YYREEE (reference sequence). Here the CDR3 DNA reads TGTGCCAGCAGCTCCCATCAATCTGAAAAACTGTTTTTT. Protein sequence: CASSSHQSEKLFF.

This clone was observed a few times. A much larger clone differs from this one at a single base, so this may be a read error. The sample has other DNA sequences that encode this CDR3 too. In nucleotides, the CDR3 is TGCGCCAGCAGCTTGGTAGAGACCCAGTACTTC. Translating gives CASSLVETQYF. The rearrangement joins TRBV5-1 to TRBJ2-5; no reliable D call. This CDR3 has 11 residues. Trimming took 0 bases from V and 4 from J, leaving 1 base between them. Germline V gene lookup returns CDR1 SGHRS and CDR2 YFSETQ.

The CDR3 is CASSLTGVLGYTF. The CDR3 DNA follows: TGTGCCAGCAGCTTAACTGGGGTCCTTGGCTACACCTTC. The chain joins TRBV7-9 to TRBJ1-2; D ambiguous. Deletions cut 2 bases from V and 7 bases from J, with 11 bases between. CDR1 is SEHNR and CDR2 is FQNEAQ in the germline V gene (reference sequence). The CDR3 length is 13 residues.

The CDR3 loop is CASSLERTERGLFF. The CDR3 nucleotides are TGCGCCAGCAGCTTGGAACGGACCGAAAGGGGACTGTTTTTT. The chain links TRBV5-1 to TRBJ1-4, with D maybe TRBD1 (5 bases). This CDR3 has 14 residues. The V gene lost 0 bases and the J gene lost 13 bases, with 16 bases spanning the gap. Germline V gene sequence: CDR1 SGHRS, CDR2 YFSETQ.

This clone showed up just a few times. V gene TRBV7-9 combines with J gene TRBJ1-4; D unresolved. CDR1 SEHNR and CDR2 FQNEAQ come from the germline V gene (reference sequence). CDR3 length equals 13 residues. The V and J ends lost 2 bases and 7 bases respectively, with 8 bases between them. The chain's CDR3 is CASSLTEGEKLFF. The CDR3 coding sequence is TGTGCCAGCAGCTTAACGGAGGGTGAAAAACTGTTTTTT.

This chain links TRBV11-2 with TRBJ1-2; no reliable D call. V shed 5 bases and J shed 3 bases, with 13 bases lying between them. Per the germline V gene, CDR1 is SGHAT and CDR2 is FQNNGV. CDR3 length: 14 amino acids. Here the CDR3 DNA reads TGTGCCAGCAGCCCCATTCAGCAAGACTATGGCTACACCTTC. The encoded protein is CASSPIQQDYGYTF.

The rearrangement uses TRBV18 and TRBJ2-2, with D tentatively TRBD2 (5 bases). The CDR3 has 15 residues. Germline assignment: CDR1 KGHSH and CDR2 LQKENI. V lost 2 bases and J lost 1, with 8 bases in between. The CDR3 is CASSPGRGNTGELFF. The CDR3 DNA follows: TGTGCCAGCTCACCAGGCCGGGGGAACACCGGGGAGCTGTTTTTT.

To note about this clone: The sample has other DNA sequences that encode this CDR3 too. V usage is TRBV6-1 and J usage is TRBJ1-1; D gene ambiguous. The CDR3 has 13 amino acids. Trimming stripped 6 bases from V and 0 bases from J, with 8 bases between. Germline loops: CDR1 MNHNS, CDR2 SASEGT. CDR3 region: CASRTDMNTEAFF. The CDR3 nucleotides read TGTGCCAGCAGAACAGATATGAACACTGAAGCTTTCTTT.

This chain connects TRBV11-2 to TRBJ1-2, with D maybe TRBD1 (6 bases). Trimming took off 4 bases at V and 5 bases at J, with 17 bases between the two ends. The CDR3 contains 15 residues. Germline loops: CDR1 SGHAT, CDR2 FQNNGV. For the CDR3, the DNA is TGTGCCAGCAGCTCCTATAGACAGGAGAGATATGGCTACACCTTC. Its translation is CASSSYRQERYGYTF.

V and J are TRBV10-3 and TRBJ1-1; the D is unclear. Germline lookup yields CDR1 ENHRY and CDR2 SYGVKD. There are 14 residues in the CDR3. V was cut by 0 bases and J by 4 bases, with 9 bases left in between. As DNA, the CDR3 is TGTGCCATCAGTGAGTCGCCGACGAGCACTGAAGCTTTCTTT. Its translation: CAISESPTSTEAFF.

This chain links TRBV29-1 with TRBJ1-1; 9 nucleotides align to TRBD1. The V and J ends lost 4 bases and 5 bases, in that order; junction bases with no gene match: 2. From germline, CDR1 is SQVTM and CDR2 ANQGSEA. The CDR3 runs to 12 residues. CDR3 in DNA: TGCAGCGTTGGGGACAGGGTAACTGAAGCTTTCTTT. Translation: CSVGDRVTEAFF.

The V call is TRBV7-2, the J call TRBJ1-6; D not certain. In germline, CDR1 is SGHTA, CDR2 FQGNSA. The CDR3 length is 14 residues. V shed 1 base and J shed 7 bases, with 8 bases lying between them. As DNA, the CDR3 is TGTGCCAGCAGCTTAGTTATCGGAAATTCACCCCTCCACTTT. This encodes CASSLVIGNSPLHF.

The chain employs TRBV5-1 and TRBJ1-1, with 7 bases fitting TRBD1. V gave up 4 bases and J gave up 2 bases; unmatched junction bases: 8. Per germline, CDR1 SGHRS and CDR2 YFSETQ. The CDR3 covers 15 residues. The DNA of the CDR3 is TGCGCCAGCAGCGTACCACAGGGGACAAACACTGAAGCTTTCTTT. It is translated as CASSVPQGTNTEAFF.

The V gene is TRBV27, the J gene TRBJ1-1; D may be TRBD1 (6 bases). The germline CDR1 and CDR2 sequences are MNHEY and SMNVEV (reference sequence). The CDR3 sequence is 15 residues long. V lost 4 bases, J lost 10 bases, and 22 bases lay in between. CDR3 nucleotide sequence: TGTGCCAGCAGTTCCTGGTCGCGGACAGAGCGCGGAGCTTTCTTT. Translated: CASSSWSRTERGAFF.

The rearrangement joins TRBV21-1 to TRBJ2-5; the table's D call of TRBD2 was not tested on the DNA. TRBV21-1 is noted as a pseudogene. The CDR3 loop spans 13 amino acids. The CDR3 DNA reads as TGTGCCAGCAGCAATAATGGCGGTAGGACCCAGTACTTC. Protein sequence: CASSNNGGRTQYF.

V usage is TRBV6-1 and J usage is TRBJ2-7, with 10 bases that match TRBD2. The CDR3 spans 16 residues. Germline CDR1 MNHNS, CDR2 SASEGT. V trimming: 4 bases; J trimming: 2 bases; junction bases outside the gene matches: 8. The CDR3: CASSVLTSGTPYEQYF. In nucleotides, the CDR3 is TGTGCCAGCAGTGTATTAACTAGCGGGACCCCCTACGAGCAGTACTTC.

This clone was seen a handful of times. Other nucleotide sequences in the sample specify the same CDR3. CDR3 region: CASSLVGTGELFF. The CDR3 DNA reads TGCGCCAGCAGCTTGGTCGGAACCGGGGAGCTGTTTTTT. J is TRBJ2-2 and V is TRBV5-1; no reliable D call. Trimming took off 0 bases at V and 5 bases at J, with 5 bases between the two ends. This CDR3 is built from 13 residues. Per the germline V gene, CDR1 is SGHRS and CDR2 is YFSETQ.

The gene calls are TRBV6-1 and TRBJ2-7; tentatively, D is TRBD1 (6 bases). The germline V gene encodes CDR1 MNHNS and CDR2 SASEGT. The V gene lost 7 bases and the J gene lost 2 bases, with 12 bases spanning the gap. The length of the CDR3 is 13 residues. CDR3 amino acids: CASITTGAYEQYF. The CDR3 bases are TGTGCCAGCATTACGACAGGTGCCTACGAGCAGTACTTC.